A selection of T cell receptor beta chains follows, all from one sample in a study of blood T cell repertoires in COVID-19. Generated by immunoSEQ multiplex PCR, the TCRdb table keeps only in-frame clones and is missing some. The table shows 150,000 to 200,000 clones, with around 85% occurring only once. The sample taken for sequencing was PBMCs or T cells enriched from blood (not recorded which). Receptor source: a man in his forties who had recovered from COVID-19. CDR3s include the opening cysteine and the closing phenylalanine or tryptophan. A D gene is named only where the DNA matches it firmly. Clone size is stated in some rows and not others, as once, few, many or a class when expanded.

V gene	J gene	D gene	clone size	CDR3 DNA	CDR3 protein
TRBV6-5	TRBJ1-4	TRBD1	-	TGTGCCAGCAGTCTTACGACAGGGATTGAAAAACTGTTTTTT	CASSLTTGIEKLFF
TRBV19	TRBJ1-5	-	once	TGTGCCAGTAGTCGGGTGGGGCAGAGCAATCAGCCCCAGCATTTT	CASSRVGQSNQPQHF
TRBV6-5	TRBJ1-5	-	-	TGTGCCAGCAGTTACGGGGGGTTTGGCAATCAGCCCCAGCATTTT	CASSYGGFGNQPQHF
TRBV28	TRBJ1-2	-	once	TGTGCCAGCAGACCCCCGGGGTTGGGGGGCTACACCTTC	CASRPPGLGGYTF
TRBV20-1	TRBJ1-2	TRBD1	-	TGCAGTGCTAGTGCGCCGGAGGGGGCACCCAAGGAGGGGGGCTACACCTTC	CSASAPEGAPKEGGYTF
TRBV3-1/TRBV3-2	TRBJ2-7	-	-	TGTGCCAGCAGCCGCTCAGGGGCTACCTACGAGCAGTACTTC	CASSRSGATYEQYF
TRBV12-3/TRBV12-4	TRBJ2-1	TRBD2	once	TGTGCCAGCAGTTTAGAGCGGGGCTATGAGCAGTTCTTC	CASSLERGYEQFF
TRBV6-5	TRBJ1-3	-	once	TGTGCCAGCAGGGTTTCAGGTGACTCTGGAAACACCATATATTTT	CASRVSGDSGNTIYF
TRBV4-1	TRBJ1-5	TRBD1	once	TGCGCCAGCAGCCAGGATCCTCCGGGACAGGGGCGGCCCCAGCATTTT	CASSQDPPGQGRPQHF
TRBV5-1	TRBJ1-1	-	-	TGCGCCAGCAGCTTGGCCGACAGAATTGAAGCTTTCTTT	CASSLADRIEAFF
TRBV24-1	TRBJ1-5	TRBD1	-	TGTGCCACCAGTGACCGGACAGGGTCGGACAATCAGCCCCAGCATTTT	CATSDRTGSDNQPQHF
TRBV20-1	TRBJ2-7	TRBD1	-	TGCAGTGCTAGCAGGGGGAGCGAGCAGTACTTC	CSASRGSEQYF
TRBV6-5	TRBJ2-1	TRBD2	once	TGTGCCAGCAGTCTGGGACTAGCGGGGAACAATGAGCAGTTCTTC	CASSLGLAGNNEQFF
TRBV7-8	TRBJ2-5	-	-	TGTGCCAGCAGCACAGATGAGACCCAGTACTTC	CASSTDETQYF
TRBV5-4	TRBJ2-3	TRBD1	-	TGTGCCAGCAGCTTAGCGTCGGGACAGGGGGCCACAGATACGCAGTATTTT	CASSLASGQGATDTQYF
TRBV7-8	TRBJ2-5	TRBD1	-	TGTGCCAGCAGCCTTGGACAGGAAGAGACCCAGTACTTC	CASSLGQEETQYF
TRBV2	TRBJ1-2	-	-	TGTGCCAGCAGTGACCTGACTTCTAACTATGGCTACACCTTC	CASSDLTSNYGYTF
TRBV5-4	TRBJ2-7	TRBD1	-	TGTGCCAGCAGATACTCCGGGACAGGGAGCGAGCAGTACTTC	CASRYSGTGSEQYF
TRBV7-9	TRBJ2-5	TRBD2	-	TGTGCCAGCAGCAGGACTAGCAGAGAGACCCAGTACTTC	CASSRTSRETQYF
TRBV5-1	TRBJ1-5	TRBD1	-	TGCGCCAGCAGCGCCGGGACAGGGGAACGGCAGCCCCAGCATTTT	CASSAGTGERQPQHF
TRBV6-5	TRBJ1-1	-	once	TGTGCCAGCAGTTACTCGACTCGGAAGAACACTGAAGCTTTCTTT	CASSYSTRKNTEAFF
TRBV19	TRBJ2-5	-	-	TGTGCCAGTAGCCCTTACGTGGGTAGGGGAGAGACCCAGTACTTC	CASSPYVGRGETQYF